These 2 T cell receptor beta chains were sequenced from one sample in a study of beta chain features in type 1 diabetes. Sequenced material consisted of expressed TCRB transcripts (all of the isolated RNA was reverse transcribed). TCRdb's copy holds only in-frame clones and misses some; the assay was immunoSEQ multiplex PCR. The repertoire holds hundreds of thousands of clones, with approximately 15% as singletons. Sequencing was carried out using central memory CD4+ T cells from blood. The receptors originated from a man aged 25-45 years in good health.

This clone was counted a few times. The V call is TRBV19, the J call TRBJ1-2; D unresolved. Germline lookup yields CDR1 LNHDA and CDR2 SQIVND (reference sequence). The CDR3 sequence is 14 residues long. Deletions cut 4 bases from V and 4 bases from J, with 13 bases between. The CDR3 DNA reads as TGTGCCAGTAGTAAAAGAGGCCGTGGCTATGGCTACACCTTC. The encoded protein is CASSKRGRGYGYTF. Using reference TRBV19 and TRBJ1-2 for the parts outside the CDR3, the full variable domain is DGGITQSPKYLFRKEGQNVTLSCEQNLNHDAMYWYRQDPGQGLRLIYYSQIVNDFQKGDIAEGYSVSREKKESFPLTVTSAQKNPTAFYLCASSKRGRGYGYTFGSGTRLTVV.

The V call is TRBV18, the J call TRBJ2-1, with 7 bases fitting TRBD1. The V segment lost 3 bases and the J segment 0 bases; nucleotides outside the gene matches: 2. This CDR3 is 15 amino acids long. In germline, CDR1 is KGHSH, CDR2 LQKENI. The CDR3 DNA is TGTGCCAGCTCACCGACAGGGTTCTCCTACAATGAGCAGTTCTTC. It codes for CASSPTGFSYNEQFF.